A single sample gave rise to the 31 T cell receptor beta chains below, sequenced in a study of beta chain features in type 1 diabetes. The study reverse transcribed the entire isolated RNA, so it sequenced expressed TCRB transcripts. Assay: immunoSEQ multiplex PCR; the TCRdb copy retains only in-frame clones and omits some. The sample has roughly 500,000 clones, approximately 10% seen once; the top ten hold 0.045% to 0.05%. The sample taken for sequencing was naive CD4+ T cells from blood. Every receptor here comes from a woman under 30 in good health.

The sample holds a few counts of this clone. The gene calls are TRBV30 and TRBJ1-1, with D maybe TRBD1 (5 bases). The length of the CDR3 is 18 residues. The V end lost 3 bases, the J end lost 5 bases, and 28 bases lay between the germline ends. The germline gives CDR1 GTSNPN, CDR2 SVGIG (reference sequence). CDR3 residues: CAWSPTDSFRVFLTEAFF. The CDR3 nucleotides are TGTGCCTGGAGCCCTACAGACAGTTTCCGGGTATTCTTAACTGAAGCTTTCTTT.

Only a few counts were recorded for this clone. This chain connects TRBV29-1 to TRBJ2-2; TRBD1 agrees at 10 bases. The CDR3 has 17 amino acids. Trimming cost V 6 bases and J 3 bases; bases outside gene matches: 13. CDR1 and CDR2 from the germline V gene are SQVTM and ANQGSEA. CDR3 region: CSVEMGQGIGYTGELFF. The DNA of the CDR3 is TGCAGCGTCGAAATGGGACAGGGGATCGGTTACACCGGGGAGCTGTTTTTT.

This rearrangement joins TRBV14 to TRBJ1-2, with D unclear. The germline gives CDR1 SGHDN, CDR2 FVKESK. The length of the CDR3 is 13 residues. The V end was cut by 1 base, the J end by 3 bases, with 6 bases between. The CDR3 here is CASSQGRYYGYTF. The CDR3 DNA reads as TGTGCCAGCAGCCAAGGTCGGTACTATGGCTACACCTTC.

The table lists this clone with a few counts. J is TRBJ2-5 and V is TRBV15; no firm D call. Germline V gives CDR1 LNHNV, CDR2 YYDKDF (reference sequence). The CDR3 totals 15 residues. V was shortened by 0 bases and J by 5 bases, with 13 bases between the two germline ends. The CDR3 loop is CATSRDVLGGETQYF. The CDR3 coding sequence is TGTGCCACCAGCAGAGACGTCTTGGGTGGCGAGACCCAGTACTTC.

The V call is TRBV2, the J call TRBJ1-3; D ambiguous. Germline values: CDR1 SNHLY, CDR2 FYNNEI. With 1 base removed from V and 3 bases from J, the gap between germline ends came to 7 bases. The length of the CDR3 is 14 residues. CDR3 protein: CASSEVTRGNTIYF. DNA for the CDR3: TGTGCCAGCAGTGAAGTGACTCGTGGAAACACCATATATTTT.

This clone was detected only a few times. The rearrangement joins TRBV28 to TRBJ2-1; D may be TRBD1 (6 bases). Germline values: CDR1 MDHEN, CDR2 SYDVKM. Trimming cost V 5 bases and J 4 bases, with 15 bases left between them. The CDR3 covers 15 residues. The CDR3 DNA reads TGTGCCAGCAGTGTTCCGAGACAGGCGTACAATGAGCAGTTCTTC. Amino acid sequence: CASSVPRQAYNEQFF.

This chain connects TRBV6-5 to TRBJ2-6, with 7 bases that match TRBD1. The CDR3 has 15 residues. Germline V gives CDR1 MNHEY, CDR2 SVGAGI. Trimming at V came to 6 bases and at J to 2 bases, leaving 4 bases not matched to a gene. CDR3 nucleotides: TGTGCCAGCAGCCCAGACAGGGCTGGGGCCAACGTCCTGACTTTC. It is translated as CASSPDRAGANVLTF.

This clone was counted a single time. The V call is TRBV15, the J call TRBJ2-1; maybe TRBD1 (6 bases). V lost 1 base and J 4 bases, leaving 11 bases between the germline ends. In germline, CDR1 is LNHNV, CDR2 YYDKDF (reference sequence). The CDR3 loop spans 15 amino acids. This chain's CDR3 is CATSRGAGQYNEQFF. The CDR3, as DNA: TGTGCCACCAGCAGAGGTGCCGGACAGTACAATGAGCAGTTCTTC.

This chain links TRBV7-2 with TRBJ2-5; no definite D call. The ends were cut back, 4 bases at V and 4 bases at J, with 10 bases in the middle. CDR1 is SGHTA, CDR2 FQGNSA, per germline. The CDR3 has 13 amino acids. The CDR3, as DNA: TGTGCCAGCAGCTCCAGCTGGATAGAGACCCAGTACTTC. This sequence encodes CASSSSWIETQYF.

This clone was seen only a few times. The chain employs TRBV14 and TRBJ2-5; no firm D call. The CDR3 consists of 13 residues. Trimming stripped 3 bases from V and 5 bases from J, with 10 bases between. Germline CDR1 and CDR2: SGHDN and FVKESK. The CDR3 bases are TGTGCCAGCAGCCAGCGAAGGATTGAGACCCAGTACTTC. It is translated as CASSQRRIETQYF. The complete variable domain, with remaining parts taken from reference TRBV14 and TRBJ2-5, reads EAGVTQFPSHSVIEKGQTVTLRCDPISGHDNLYWYRRVMGKEIKFLLHFVKESKQDESGMPNNRFLAERTGGTYSTLKVQPAELEDSGVYFCASSQRRIETQYFGPGTRLLVL.

This clone was found a few times. The chain combines TRBV25-1 with TRBJ1-2; tentatively, D is TRBD1 (5 bases). The V and J ends lost 2 bases and 4 bases respectively, with 11 bases between them. The CDR3 contains 14 residues. Germline CDR1 reads MGHDK; CDR2 reads SYGVNS. CDR3 region: CASSEKTEIYGYTF. The CDR3 region has the DNA TGTGCCAGCAGTGAAAAGACAGAGATCTATGGCTACACCTTC.

The V call is TRBV7-9, the J call TRBJ2-5; 14 bases are a match to TRBD2. Germline-derived CDR1 and CDR2 are SEHNR and FQNEAQ (reference sequence). The CDR3 is 15 amino acids. Trimming removed 5 bases from V and 4 bases from J; junction bases left unmatched: 3. The CDR3 DNA follows: TGTGCCAGCAGCCCAGGACTAGCGGGGGGAGAGACCCAGTACTTC. It translates to CASSPGLAGGETQYF.

This clone was seen a few times. This sequence joins TRBV5-1 and TRBJ2-2; weak D call: TRBD2 (5 bases). From germline, CDR1 is SGHRS and CDR2 YFSETQ. Trimming shortened V by 5 bases and J by 6 bases, and 17 bases separated the two germline ends. The CDR3 length is 15 residues. For the CDR3, the DNA is TGCGCCAGCAGTAAGCCGGCTAGCCCCCCCGGGGAGCTGTTTTTT. This sequence encodes CASSKPASPPGELFF.

J is TRBJ2-7 and V is TRBV7-9; 13 positions agree with TRBD2. CDR3 length: 15 amino acids. After removal of 5 bases from V and 2 bases from J, the junction contained 3 bases not matched to a gene. CDR1 SEHNR and CDR2 FQNEAQ come from the germline V gene (reference sequence). The CDR3 sequence: CASSRTSGRPYEQYF. DNA for the CDR3: TGTGCCAGCAGCCGGACTAGCGGGAGACCCTACGAGCAGTACTTC.

This clone was observed a handful of times. The V call is TRBV19, the J call TRBJ1-4, with no clear D. The length of the CDR3 is 12 residues. The V gene lost 5 bases and the J gene lost 8 bases, with 9 bases spanning the gap. CDR1 is LNHDA and CDR2 is SQIVND in the germline V gene (reference sequence). The CDR3 DNA sequence: TGTGCCAGTAGTCAAATCGGAGAAAAACTGTTTTTT. It specifies CASSQIGEKLFF.

The chain joins TRBV2 to TRBJ2-7; no reliable D call. From germline, CDR1 is SNHLY and CDR2 FYNNEI. V dropped 8 bases and J dropped 6 bases, with 11 bases sitting between them. The CDR3 is made up of 11 amino acids. The DNA of the CDR3 is TGTGCCAGCCCCTTAGAGGTCGAGCAGTACGTC. Protein product: CASPLEVEQYV.

The V and J genes are TRBV7-9 and TRBJ1-2; D is unresolved. The CDR3 has 13 residues. CDR1 and CDR2 from the germline V gene are SEHNR and FQNEAQ (reference sequence). Trimming left V 1 base short and J 1 base short, with 4 bases between. Written as DNA, the CDR3 is TGTGCCAGCAGCTTAGATGTTAACTATGGCTACACCTTC. Encoded protein: CASSLDVNYGYTF. Filled out from reference TRBV7-9 and TRBJ1-2, the complete variable domain reads DTGVSQNPRHKITKRGQNVTFRCDPISEHNRLYWYRQTLGQGPEFLTYFQNEAQLEKSRLLSDRFSAERPKGSFSTLEIQRTEQGDSAMYLCASSLDVNYGYTFGSGTRLTVV.

In this sample, this clone turned up a few times. The chain carries TRBV7-9 and TRBJ1-2; D is unresolved. Germline assignment: CDR1 SEHNR and CDR2 FQNEAQ (reference sequence). The V and J ends lost 5 bases and 4 bases respectively, with 14 bases between them. The CDR3 contains 14 residues. CDR3 in amino acids: CASSLSGRVYGYTF. The CDR3 bases are TGTGCCAGCAGCCTAAGTGGTAGAGTCTATGGCTACACCTTC.

The rearrangement links TRBV9 to TRBJ2-1; no firm D call. Germline loops: CDR1 SGDLS, CDR2 YYNGEE. Trimming pared 0 bases from V and 10 bases from J, leaving 14 bases between. The CDR3 has 14 residues. The DNA for the CDR3 is TGTGCCAGCAGCGTAGAGATAGTAATGCGGGAGCAGTTCTTC. Residues: CASSVEIVMREQFF.

This clone was found a few times. Other DNA sequences in the same sample also yield this CDR3. This chain connects TRBV7-9 to TRBJ2-3; D remains ambiguous. The CDR3 length is 13 residues. V was trimmed by 3 bases and J by 1 base, leaving 5 bases between them. Per germline, CDR1 SEHNR and CDR2 FQNEAQ (reference sequence). For the CDR3, the DNA is TGTGCCAGCAGCTTTAGGGGCACAGATACGCAGTATTTT. Protein sequence: CASSFRGTDTQYF.

The chain uses TRBV10-3 and TRBJ1-6, with D possibly TRBD1 on 6 matching bases. Trimming took 9 bases from V and 9 from J, leaving 12 bases between them. Germline V lookup: CDR1 ENHRY, CDR2 SYGVKD. CDR3 length: 12 amino acids. For the CDR3, the DNA is TGTGCCATAAGGGGGGAAAGTTCACCCCTCCACTTT. As protein: CAIRGESSPLHF.

This chain connects TRBV11-2 to TRBJ2-7; D may be TRBD1 or TRBD2 (5 bases each). V was trimmed by 0 bases and J by 4 bases, leaving 7 bases between them. The CDR3 spans 13 residues. The germline V gene has CDR1 SGHAT and CDR2 FQNNGV. The DNA of the CDR3 is TGTGCCAGCAGCTTAGAGGGGGTGTACGAGCAGTACTTC. Translated: CASSLEGVYEQYF.

The chain is built from TRBV7-9 and TRBJ1-2; D gene ambiguous. Germline V gene sequence: CDR1 SEHNR, CDR2 FQNEAQ (reference sequence). V lost 5 bases, J lost 0 bases, and 16 bases lay in between. The CDR3 contains 16 residues. The CDR3 sequence: CASSLRQLRANYGYTF. The CDR3, as DNA: TGTGCCAGCAGCCTCCGACAACTTAGAGCTAACTATGGCTACACCTTC.

This clone was recorded a few times. This sequence joins TRBV4-3 and TRBJ1-2, with a tentative D call TRBD1 (5 bases). The CDR3 consists of 15 residues. V shed 0 bases and J shed 3 bases, with 11 bases lying between them. In germline, CDR1 is LGHNA, CDR2 YSLEER. The CDR3 reads CASSQDPRAYYGYTF. The CDR3 DNA sequence: TGCGCCAGCAGCCAAGACCCCAGGGCTTACTATGGCTACACCTTC.

This clone has only a few counts. This chain connects TRBV27 to TRBJ2-5; D is unresolved. V was trimmed by 3 bases and J by 4 bases, leaving 3 bases between them. From germline, CDR1 is MNHEY and CDR2 SMNVEV (reference sequence). The CDR3 runs 11 residues. The CDR3 nucleotides read TGTGCCAGCAGTTTTCGAGAGACCCAGTACTTC. Its protein product is CASSFRETQYF.

In its sample, this clone was seen a few times. This chain joins TRBV10-3 and TRBJ2-1; the D gene is possibly TRBD1 (7 bases). V was shortened by 2 bases and J by 5 bases, with 16 bases between the two germline ends. This CDR3 spans 16 amino acids. The germline CDR1 and CDR2 sequences are ENHRY and SYGVKD. CDR3 nucleotide sequence: TGTGCCATCAGTGAGAGAAAGACAGGGACTCACAATGAGCAGTTCTTC. Residues: CAISERKTGTHNEQFF.

This clone showed up just a few times. This chain joins TRBV6-4 and TRBJ2-1; 8 bases line up with TRBD1. V lost 6 bases to trimming and J lost 8 bases; unmatched junction nucleotides: 12. Germline lookup yields CDR1 MRHNA and CDR2 SNTAGT. CDR3 length: 15 amino acids. CDR3 coding DNA: TGTGCCAGCAGCAGGGACAGGACCAGATCGGATGAGCAGTTCTTC. It specifies CASSRDRTRSDEQFF.

This clone was counted a few times. The chain uses TRBV6-1 and TRBJ2-7; D ambiguous. Germline CDR1 MNHNS, CDR2 SASEGT. The CDR3 is made up of 13 amino acids. With 1 base removed from V and 6 bases from J, the gap between germline ends came to 10 bases. The CDR3, as DNA: TGTGCCAGCAGTGAAGAAACGCACGGCGAGCAGTACGTC. It yields the protein CASSEETHGEQYV.

This chain connects TRBV25-1 to TRBJ1-5; possible D gene TRBD1, 5 bases. V lost 2 bases and J lost 7, with 15 bases in between. The germline CDR1 and CDR2 sequences are MGHDK and SYGVNS. This CDR3 is 15 amino acids long. CDR3 bases: TGTGCCAGCAGTGAAAGCAGGTCAGGGATCCAGCCCCAGCATTTT. Protein product: CASSESRSGIQPQHF.

This clone was seen a few times. The genes are TRBV19 and TRBJ2-5; D might be TRBD2 (6 bases). The V gene's germline CDR1 is LNHDA and CDR2 SQIVND (reference sequence). V gave up 5 bases and J gave up 2 bases, with 12 bases separating them. CDR3 length: 14 residues. The CDR3 protein is CASSRRTTQETQYF. The CDR3, as DNA: TGTGCCAGTAGTCGTAGGACTACTCAAGAGACCCAGTACTTC.

This clone occurred a few times. The V gene is TRBV7-9, the J gene TRBJ2-5, with no clear D. Germline V lookup: CDR1 SEHNR, CDR2 FQNEAQ (reference sequence). The ends were cut back, 1 base at V and 0 bases at J, with 12 bases in the middle. The CDR3 contains 16 residues. The CDR3 DNA sequence: TGTGCCAGCAGCTTAGGCGCAGGCTCGGACCAAGAGACCCAGTACTTC. It codes for CASSLGAGSDQETQYF.